This TCR beta chain was found in a study of blood T cells in healthy people across ages. This clonotype was detected many times. CDR3 size: 16 residues. Germline V CDR1 and CDR2: KGHSH, LQKENI. V shed 0 bases and J shed 0 bases, with 12 bases lying between them. A J-beta primer mix and a sample-barcoded 5' primer were used in a second PCR of roughly 7 to 12 cycles. Every cDNA molecule carried a tag from a template-switch adaptor bearing 12 random nucleotides. Using its own MiXCR run on the 5' RACE reads, TCRdb lists one record per CDR3 protein. The data contain 1.5 million to 2 million distinct CDR3 sequences, 28% of them seen just once; the ten biggest clones take up over 7%.

The chain carries TRBV18 and TRBJ2-7; the D gene is possibly TRBD2 (6 bases). The source material was blood. The origin of this receptor is a woman between 25 and 40 years old in good health. The CDR3 region has the DNA TGTGCCAGCTCACCACCGGGCGGGGTGAGCTCCTACGAGCAGTACTTC. Translated: CASSPPGGVSSYEQYF.